This T cell receptor (beta chain) was obtained from a study of shared clonotypes between healthy human individuals. V was pared by 2 bases and J by 3 bases, with 13 bases between. This CDR3 region has 16 residues. Germline V lookup: CDR1 MGHRA, CDR2 YSYEKL. Regarding this clone: Its antigen remains unknown.

Produced via immunoSEQ multiplex PCR; TCRdb's table is partial and in-frame only. Among millions of clones listed, approximately 95% were seen once. The study's findings and limits: The sharing of approximately 5.1% of naive CD4 clonotypes was seen across a few donors. Compared with clonotypes that all four donors shared, non-shared clonotypes had lower generation probabilities. Among donors, clonotype sharing was expected to be affected by sequencing depth.

The receptor comes from a man aged 18 to 29 in good health. Sample: naive CD4+ T cells sorted from blood. Regarding subset: CD45RA+ positively selected. The rearrangement uses TRBV4-1 and TRBJ2-2, with unresolved D. The CDR3 loop reads CASSQSSRFDTGELFF. In nucleotides, the CDR3 is TGCGCCAGCAGCCAATCCTCTAGGTTCGACACCGGGGAGCTGTTTTTT.